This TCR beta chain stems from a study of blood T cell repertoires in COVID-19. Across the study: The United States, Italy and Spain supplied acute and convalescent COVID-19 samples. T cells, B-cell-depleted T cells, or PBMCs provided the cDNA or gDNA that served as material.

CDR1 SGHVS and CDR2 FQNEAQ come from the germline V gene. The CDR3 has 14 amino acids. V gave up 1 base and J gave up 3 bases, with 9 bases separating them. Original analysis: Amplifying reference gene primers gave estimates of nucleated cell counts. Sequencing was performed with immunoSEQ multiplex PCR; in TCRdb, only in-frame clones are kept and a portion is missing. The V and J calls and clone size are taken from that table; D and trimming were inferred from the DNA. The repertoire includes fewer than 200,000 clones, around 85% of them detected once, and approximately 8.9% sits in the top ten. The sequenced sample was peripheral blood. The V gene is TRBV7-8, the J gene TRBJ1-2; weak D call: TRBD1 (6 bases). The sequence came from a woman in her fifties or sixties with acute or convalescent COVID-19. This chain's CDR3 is CASSLDQGYYGYTF. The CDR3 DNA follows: TGTGCCAGCAGCTTAGACCAGGGGTACTATGGCTACACCTTC. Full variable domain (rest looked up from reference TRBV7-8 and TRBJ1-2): GAGVSQSPRYKVAKRGQDVALRCDPISGHVSLFWYQQALGQGPEFLTYFQNEAQLDKSGLPSDRFFAERPEGSVSTLKIQRTQQEDSAVYLCASSLDQGYYGYTFGSGTRLTVV.